The clone carrying this TCR beta chain was seen only once. This specimen comes from a study of blood T cell repertoires in COVID-19. Original data processing: Estimates of nucleated cell counts were drawn from the amplification of reference gene primers. Assay used: immunoSEQ multiplex PCR; TCRdb lists only in-frame clones, some missing. V, J and clone size were drawn from that table, and D and trimming were deduced from the DNA. The data contain some 250,000 clones, about 90% of them singletons. This TCR came from a human donor in a cohort exposed to, infected with or recovered from COVID-19 (not recorded which). The donor label of this sample is uncertain. Sequenced material: PBMCs or T cells enriched from blood (not recorded which).

CDR3 region: CASGLTQRPSGGANEQFF. The CDR3 region has the DNA TGTGCTAGTGGTTTGACCCAGCGGCCTAGCGGGGGGGCCAATGAGCAGTTCTTC. The chain joins TRBV12-5 to TRBJ2-1; 12 nucleotides match TRBD2. The CDR3 runs 18 residues. Per germline, CDR1 LGHNT and CDR2 FRNRAP. V gave up 2 bases and J gave up 6 bases; unmatched junction bases: 11.